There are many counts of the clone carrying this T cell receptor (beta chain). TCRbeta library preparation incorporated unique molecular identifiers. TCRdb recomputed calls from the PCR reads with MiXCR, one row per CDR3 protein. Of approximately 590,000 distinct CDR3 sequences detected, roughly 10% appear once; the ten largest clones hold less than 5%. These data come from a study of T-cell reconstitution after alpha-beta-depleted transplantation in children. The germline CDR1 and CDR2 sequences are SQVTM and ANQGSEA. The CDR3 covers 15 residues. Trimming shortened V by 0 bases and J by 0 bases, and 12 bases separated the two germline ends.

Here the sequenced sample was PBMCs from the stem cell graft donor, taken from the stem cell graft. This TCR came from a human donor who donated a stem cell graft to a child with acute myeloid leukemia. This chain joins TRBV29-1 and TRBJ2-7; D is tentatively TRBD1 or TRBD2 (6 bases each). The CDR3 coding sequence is TGCAGCGTTGAAGATGTGGGGGGCCACTCCTACGAGCAGTACTTC. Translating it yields CSVEDVGGHSYEQYF.